This entry features one T cell receptor (beta chain) sequence. The antigen it recognizes is unknown. No clone much larger than this one lies a single base away; base qualities are absent. The sample belongs to a study of cytomegalovirus exposure and HLA in healthy donors (dated by TCRdb to the late 2010s). For the wider study: According to a later analysis, one platform produced both the 120 validation repertoires and the 550 to 800 repertoires of the first cohort. The study aimed to test whether cataloging public T cell receptors could reveal signatures of past pathogen exposure. In addition to the first cohort of 500 to 850 subjects, a separate validation cohort of 100 to 150 different subjects was used. To predict cytomegalovirus infection status, the study combined high-throughput TCR immunosequencing, statistical association of individual TCRs with disease status, and machine learning. Overall results and qualifications from the work: A later analysis had no HLA typing for the validation cohort, so co-occurrence there was scored across all 110 or so repertoires. It was suggested by the authors that the approach could potentially be generalized to other disease states and immunological phenotypes. In both the original and validation cohorts, the classifier was reported to diagnose cytomegalovirus status with high specificity and sensitivity. In vitro tests confirmed that three of the cytomegalovirus-associated TCR beta chains recognize cytomegalovirus antigens. Most TCR sequences were seen in very few donors, while some public TCRs were found in many individuals. The study listed around 160 TCR beta chains as associated with cytomegalovirus. A later analysis found that TCRs clustered in the first cohort also tended to co-occur in the approximately 120 validation repertoires, with 90% to 95% of cluster scores above 0.

The donors belonged to the validation cohort of around 110 subjects, which was separate from the approximately 700-subject first cohort. Libraries were made using the immunoSEQ multiplex PCR assay. The original pipeline was this. A statistical classification framework was built for diagnosing cytomegalovirus status from the catalog of TCR beta chain sequences. TCRdb mirrors the immuneACCESS table, restricted to in-frame sequences. Some clones are absent from its copies; in checked studies, under half trace to an unresolved V gene, and the reason for the others is unknown. V, J and clone size derive from that table, while D and trimming were established from the DNA sequence. The sample includes more than 250,000 clones, with approximately 90% observed a single time. About 0.8% of the sample rests with the top ten. Sequences were obtained from PBMCs. The TCR was taken from a woman between 18 and 30 years old in good health and CMV-seronegative.

The DNA sequence is TGTGCCAGCAGCAGCTTAGCGGGAGGCACAGATACGCAGTATTTT. It is translated as CASSSLAGGTDTQYF. Recombination connected TRBV2 to TRBJ2-3, with TRBD2 identical over 9 junction bases. Trimmed from V: 6 bases; trimmed from J: 1 base; junction bases lacking a gene match: 5. Inclusive of the bounding cysteine and phenylalanine, the CDR3 is 15 residues long. Only the CDR3 portion is preserved as DNA: 45 bases, with reading frame beginning at the first base. For CDR1 and CDR2, the germline V gene lists SNHLY and FYNNEI. Full variable domain (CDR3 extended with the reference TRBV2 and TRBJ2-3 proteins): EPEVTQTPSHQVTQMGQEVILRCVPISNHLYFYWYRQILGQKVEFLVSFYNNEISEKSEIFDDQFSVERPDGSNFTLKIRSTKLEDSAMYFCASSSLAGGTDTQYFGPGTRLTVL.